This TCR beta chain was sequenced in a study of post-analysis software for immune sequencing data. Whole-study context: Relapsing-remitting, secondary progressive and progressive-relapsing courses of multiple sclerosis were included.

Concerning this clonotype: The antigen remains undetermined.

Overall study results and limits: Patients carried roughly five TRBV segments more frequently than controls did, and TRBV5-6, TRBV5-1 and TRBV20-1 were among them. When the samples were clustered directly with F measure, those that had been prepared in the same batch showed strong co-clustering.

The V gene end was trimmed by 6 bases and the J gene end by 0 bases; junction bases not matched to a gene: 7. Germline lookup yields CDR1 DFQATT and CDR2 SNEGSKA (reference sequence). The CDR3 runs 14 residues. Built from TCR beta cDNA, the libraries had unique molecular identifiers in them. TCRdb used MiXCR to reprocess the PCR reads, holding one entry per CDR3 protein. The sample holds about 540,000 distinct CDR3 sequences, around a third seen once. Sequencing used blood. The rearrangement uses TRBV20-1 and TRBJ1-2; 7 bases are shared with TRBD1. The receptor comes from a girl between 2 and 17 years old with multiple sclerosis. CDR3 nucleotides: TGCAGTGCCAGACAGGGCCCTACTAACTATGGCTACACCTTC. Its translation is CSARQGPTNYGYTF.